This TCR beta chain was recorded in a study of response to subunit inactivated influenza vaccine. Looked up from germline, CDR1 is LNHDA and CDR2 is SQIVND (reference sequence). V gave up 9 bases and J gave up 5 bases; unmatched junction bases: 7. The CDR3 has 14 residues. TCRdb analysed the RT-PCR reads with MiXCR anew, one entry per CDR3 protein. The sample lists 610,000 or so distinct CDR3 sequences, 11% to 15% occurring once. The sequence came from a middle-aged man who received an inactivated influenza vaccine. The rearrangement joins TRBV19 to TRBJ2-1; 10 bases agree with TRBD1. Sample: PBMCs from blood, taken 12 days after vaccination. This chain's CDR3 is CASQGGQGNNEQFF. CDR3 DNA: TGTGCCAGCCAAGGGGGACAGGGGAACAATGAGCAGTTCTTC.